Reported below is one T cell receptor (beta chain). Its antigen has not been determined. One base away there is no much larger clone; base qualities are not given. The cohort consisted of 600 or so healthy bone marrow donors. At the time of sampling, all cohort members were nominally healthy, though unrecorded immune exposures were likely present. The donor tested CMV seropositive and was one of the 289 seropositive cohort members. A peripheral blood sample was provided by each donor, and peripheral blood mononuclear cells were used for TCR beta sequencing. Genomic DNA extraction from the blood cell samples was performed with the Qiagen DNeasy Blood Extraction Kit. This specimen belongs to a study of cytomegalovirus exposure and HLA in healthy donors (dated 2017 in TCRdb). With respect to the entire study: An earlier analysis of roughly 500 of the donors reported 276 Gb of sequence data and more than 90 million unique TCR beta sequences from about 179 million T cells. The number of donors typed differed by locus, with about 629-640 for A, B, C, DRB1 and DQB1, about 500 for DQA1, about 610 for DPA1, and some 450 for DPB1. HLA typing covered class I and class II loci at four-digit resolution. Donor age, sex, ethnicity and CMV serostatus were compiled together with the repertoire data. Rather than drawing on any new phenotypic data, the later analysis identified candidate immune exposures from TCR beta sequences and the way those sequences occurred across donors. The T cell repertoires of 670 or so subjects were profiled by immunosequencing and related to cytomegalovirus serostatus. Roughly five DR-DQ haplotypes were treated as single units for association and clustering because of strong linkage in the cohort. In a later genetic analysis, genome-wide SNP genotypes for about 65% of the roughly 700 donors were used, and that subset was treated as a discovery cohort. To predict cytomegalovirus infection status, the study brought together high-throughput TCR immunosequencing, statistical association of individual TCRs with disease status, and machine learning. A separate validation cohort of roughly 130 different subjects was used in addition to the roughly 640-subject first cohort. Every discovery cohort repertoire had been produced on one sequencing platform. An earlier analysis of nearly 600 of the donors applied high-throughput TCR beta sequencing to assess whether each TCR beta V gene segment acted as functional or pseudogenic. Roughly 300 gigabases of sequencing data and around 88 million unique TCR sequences made up an early release that covered 500 to 650 HLA-typed donors. On average, 235,054 unique TCR beta nucleotide sequences were sequenced per donor among more than 350 genotyped donors of the cohort, with 15% to 20% of those sequences being non-productive. In a later analysis, previously published TCR beta repertoires from about 640 donors were re-analyzed and high-resolution HLA genotyping was added so that TCR occurrence patterns could be studied. Of the 350 to 450 genotyped donors, 80% to 90% were placed in the genetic ancestry cluster associated with self-reported Caucasian donors. The study aimed to test whether signatures of past pathogen exposure could be identified by cataloging public T cell receptors. Overall study outcomes, separate from this receptor: A further reported finding was that TCR beta sequences accurately predicted the HLA-A and HLA-B alleles for most subjects in the first cohort. A later genetic analysis reported fewer N-insertions in productive TCRs among donors in an Asian-associated ancestry cluster than the roughly 620-donor mean. A total of 150 to 200 TCR beta chains were listed by the study as associated with cytomegalovirus. The authors suggested that the approach could potentially be extended to other disease states and immunological phenotypes. When HLA alleles, especially DR and DQ, strongly co-occurred, TCR associations were difficult to assign to individual alleles. In a later analysis, the rate of TCR association differed among HLA loci, with DRB1 alleles having the most associated TCRs and HLA-C alleles having the fewest. In a later analysis, several top co-occurrence clusters were reported to appear linked to parvovirus B19, influenza, CMV and Epstein-Barr virus. Cytomegalovirus status was reported to be diagnosed by the classifier with high specificity and sensitivity in both the original and validation cohorts. Only TCR beta chains were sequenced in this cohort, and the absence of alpha or paired-chain data limited detectable features. At a false discovery rate of 0.05, a later analysis linked roughly 17,000 TCR beta sequences to specific HLA alleles. Correlated functional status among segregating V segments might reflect linkage disequilibrium, but an unknown experimental factor could not be ruled out. A cluster of highly shared sequence variants was judged likely to represent a technical artifact of the sequencing pipeline. Because the 87-base-pair reads could not distinguish some IMGT-functional V segments, including TRBV6-2 and TRBV6-3, those segments were excluded. Broadly in line with IMGT annotations, most TCR beta V segments showed up in productive rearrangements about 87% or about 30% of the time in an earlier analysis of 587 of the donors. Most TCR sequences were seen in very few donors, while some public TCRs were found in many individuals. Presence/absence analyses assumed roughly uniform sequencing depth across donors, an assumption that may not hold. For the cohort, immune exposure information was limited to CMV serostatus. A later analysis found that most CMV-associated TCR beta chains appeared HLA-restricted, with HLA associations seemingly driven largely by CMV exposure. Because HLA typing was missing for some donors at each locus, association tests included only the typed subset. A later genetic analysis associated a missense DCLRE1C variant with V-gene and J-gene trimming of TCR beta chains, and an independent cohort replicated the association. In a later analysis, HLA-associated TCR beta chains showed more clonal expansion and lower generation probabilities than non-associated chains that were equally common. In vitro tests confirmed that three of the cytomegalovirus-associated TCR beta chains recognize cytomegalovirus antigens. About 17 rarely observed V segments, including chromosome 9 orphons, were excluded from the earlier analysis of about 600 of the donors because counts were too low.

Libraries were made using the immunoSEQ multiplex PCR assay. The multiplex PCR relied on a mix of 60 forward primers for TCR Vbeta segments and 13 reverse primers for TCR Jbeta segments. The CDR3 region of rearranged TCR beta genes was amplified from genomic DNA by a multiplex PCR assay. Amplified TCR beta libraries were sequenced as 87-base-pair reads on the Illumina HiSeq System. On the authors' methods: In a later analysis, 70 million to 95 million unique TCR beta chains were counted across the 500 to 700 repertoires, and roughly 11 million of these chains were shared by at least two donors. To remove PCR and sequencing errors, raw reads were error-corrected and collapsed into unique sequences using a nearest-neighbor algorithm that merged closely related sequences. Alignment of CDR3 sequences to IMGT reference sequences was used to assign V, D and J gene segments. For a sequence to be retained, at least a six-nucleotide match to both a V gene segment and a J gene segment was required. A rearrangement counted as productive if the CDR3 had no stop codons and remained in frame with V and J, and every other rearrangement counted as non-productive. CDR3 was defined by IMGT convention, running from the second conserved V-encoded cysteine to the conserved J-encoded phenylalanine. Sequences without an unambiguous match to a single V gene segment were excluded from the earlier analysis of almost 600 of the donors. An earlier analysis of 500 to 700 of the donors classified V segments as functional when productive rearrangements were above 56.7% and as segregating when the standard deviation between donors was above 5%. A statistical classification framework was built to diagnose cytomegalovirus status from the catalog of TCR beta chain sequences. In a later analysis, V and J genes were assigned by comparing TCR nucleotide sequences against IMGT/GENE-DB human TR gene sequences. The TCRdist pipeline was used in a later analysis to assign CDR3 sequences and most-parsimonious VDJ recombination scenarios. In a later analysis, every TCR beta chain was defined by the combination of its CDR3 amino acid sequence and its V-gene family, and reads without a unique V-gene family were dropped. To address suspected cross-contamination and a sequencing artifact, a later analysis removed roughly 640 highly shared, low-generation-probability nucleotide sequences. For each public chain, a later analysis derived a clonal expansion index from normalized ranks of inferred template counts within each repertoire. In a later analysis, generation probabilities were computed with a VDJ recombination model fitted to out-of-frame rearrangements, and the resulting probabilities were checked against IGoR. A later analysis scored TCR-TCR, TCR-HLA and TCR-CMV co-occurrence with hypergeometric tests, applying a repertoire-size bias correction to TCR pairs. False discovery rates were estimated in a later analysis by permuting HLA or CMV assignments 20 times. In a later analysis, co-occurring TCRs were grouped with DBSCAN, and TCRdist sequence similarity was added when clustering was performed within HLA-allele-positive subsets. Repertoires with fewer than 30,000 or more than 120,000 public chains were left out of co-occurrence clustering, as were a handful of repertoires with anomalous nucleotide sharing. TCRdb mirrors the immuneACCESS table, restricted to in-frame sequences. Some clones are absent from its copies; in checked studies, under half trace to an unresolved V gene, and the reason for the others is unknown. V, J and clone size are taken as reported in that table, and D and trimming were inferred from the DNA itself. This sample gives about 92,000 clones in total; 60% to 80% of them show up just once. Roughly 6.6% of the sample lies in the top ten.

From the germline V gene, CDR1 is LGHNA and CDR2 is YSLEER. The CDR3 covers 13 residues, taking in both the cysteine and the phenylalanine. The only DNA kept is the CDR3, 39 bases in frame from the first base. V is reduced by 0 bases and J by 7 bases, leaving a spacing of 8 bases between them. Source material: PBMCs. The clonotype was recovered from a man aged 50-60 years in good health and CMV-seropositive. The sequence links TRBV4-3 to TRBJ2-3, with the D gene not confidently named. The CDR3 protein: CASSQDDGYTQYF. The DNA reads as follows: TGCGCCAGCAGCCAAGATGACGGGTATACGCAGTATTTT.